This T cell receptor beta chain emerged from a study of beta chain features in type 1 diabetes. Study in general: Comparable age, gender and cell yields were observed in patients relative to healthy donors. Study results and caveats: Patients with type 1 diabetes showed fewer VDJ junction insertions and more deletions. In all four CD4+ subsets, TCRB CDR3 length was significantly, moderately reduced in type 1 diabetes.

One heparinised blood draw, averaging roughly 120 mL, came from each donor. Via CD45RO/CCR7/CD25/CD127/CD95/CD27, cells of the CD4+ naive, central memory, regulatory and stem cell-like memory subsets were sorted. CDR3 length: 13 residues. The V gene's germline CDR1 is SQVTM and CDR2 ANQGSEA. The ends were cut back, 8 bases at V and 8 bases at J, with 18 bases in the middle. Reverse transcribing all isolated RNA meant expressed TCRB transcripts were sequenced. The assay was immunoSEQ multiplex PCR, and TCRdb's table has in-frame clones only and misses some. This sample yields more than 100,000 clones, of which less than 20% are seen a single time; approximately 2.3% belongs to the top ten. In its sample, this clone was seen a few times. Its antigen is still unknown.

V and J are TRBV29-1 and TRBJ2-2; D may be TRBD1 (6 bases). Sequenced material: central memory CD4+ T cells from blood. The source of this sequence is a man aged 25 to 45 with type 1 diabetes. The CDR3 coding sequence is TGCAGCTTCCCCCTGGGGGCTACGGGGGAGCTGTTTTTT. Its protein product is CSFPLGATGELFF.